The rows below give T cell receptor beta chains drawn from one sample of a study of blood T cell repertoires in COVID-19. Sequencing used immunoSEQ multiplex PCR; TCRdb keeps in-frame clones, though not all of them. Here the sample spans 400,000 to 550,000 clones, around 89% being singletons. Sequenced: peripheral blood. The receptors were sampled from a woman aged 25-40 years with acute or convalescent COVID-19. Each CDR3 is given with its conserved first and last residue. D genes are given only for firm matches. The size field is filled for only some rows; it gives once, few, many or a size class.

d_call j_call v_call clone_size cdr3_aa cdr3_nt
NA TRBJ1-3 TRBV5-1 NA CASSLYSGNTIYF TGCGCCAGCAGCTTGTACTCTGGAAACACCATATATTTT
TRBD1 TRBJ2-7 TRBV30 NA CACAPQGADEQYF TGTGCCTGTGCCCCACAGGGGGCCGACGAGCAGTACTTC
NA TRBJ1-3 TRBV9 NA CASRGSGQGTIYF TGTGCCAGCAGAGGTAGTGGGCAGGGAACCATATATTTT
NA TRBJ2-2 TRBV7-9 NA CASSLARTGTGELFF TGTGCCAGCAGCTTAGCGCGTACAGGGACCGGGGAGCTGTTTTTT
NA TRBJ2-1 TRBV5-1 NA CASSLTANEQFF TGCGCCAGCAGCTTGACAGCAAATGAGCAGTTCTTC
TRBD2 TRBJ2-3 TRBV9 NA CASSVRNGGAADTQYF TGTGCCAGCAGCGTTCGGAACGGGGGGGCGGCAGATACGCAGTATTTT
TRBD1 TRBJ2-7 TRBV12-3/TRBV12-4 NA CASRRDSGEQYF TGTGCCAGCAGACGGGACAGTGGCGAGCAGTACTTC
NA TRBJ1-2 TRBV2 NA CASFRGGRSYGYTF TGTGCCAGCTTCCGTGGGGGCAGGTCCTATGGCTACACCTTC
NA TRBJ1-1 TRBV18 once CASTKNRNLLGDFWDTEAFF TGTGCCAGCACTAAAAACAGAAATTTGCTAGGGGATTTTTGGGACACTGAAGCTTTCTTT
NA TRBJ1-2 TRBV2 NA CASSSVPDAGYGYTF TGTGCCAGCAGTTCGGTACCGGACGCGGGCTATGGCTACACCTTC
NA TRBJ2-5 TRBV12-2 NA CASRLRPPPNRQETQYF TGTGCAAGTCGCTTAAGGCCGCCGCCTAACAGACAAGAGACCCAGTACTTC
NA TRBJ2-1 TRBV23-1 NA CASSQARAASYNEQFF TGCGCCAGCAGTCAAGCGCGGGCCGCCTCCTACAATGAGCAGTTCTTC
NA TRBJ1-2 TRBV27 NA CASSRSGTLNYGYTF TGTGCCAGCAGCCGATCAGGAACACTTAACTATGGCTACACCTTC
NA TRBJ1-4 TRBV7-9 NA CASSSSEENEKLFF TGTGCCAGCAGCTCATCGGAGGAAAATGAAAAACTGTTTTTT
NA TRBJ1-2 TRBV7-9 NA CASRTVSSGGSYGYTF TGTGCCAGCAGGACCGTGAGTTCGGGGGGCAGCTATGGCTACACCTTC
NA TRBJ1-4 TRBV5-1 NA CASSPEGGEKLFF TGCGCCAGCAGCCCCGAAGGGGGTGAAAAACTGTTTTTT
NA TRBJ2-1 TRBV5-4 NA CASSWAPTSYNEQFF TGTGCCAGCAGCTGGGCCCCTACCTCCTACAATGAGCAGTTCTTC